The clone carrying this T cell receptor (beta chain) was picked up a small number of times. Its antigen is still unknown. V dropped 1 base and J dropped 3 bases, with 10 bases sitting between them. CDR1 is SGHAT, CDR2 FQNNGV, per germline. The CDR3 contains 14 residues. TCRdb re-called the reads through MiXCR, storing one row per CDR3 protein. In the table there are approximately 400,000 distinct CDR3 sequences, around 32% of which are singletons. The sample comes from a study of T cell repertoires in cytomegalovirus infection. On the study more broadly: CMV infection plus the matching HLA type was flagged by public TCR beta signatures.

General observations from the study: What dominated the ex vivo response were HLA-C-restricted CMV-specific TCR beta clonotypes. Summed public TCR beta family frequency identified CMV carriers bearing the relevant HLA.

This receptor was taken from a human donor in good health (CMV status not recorded). Some clones in this sample may be carry-over from other donors' samples. Sequenced: PBMCs. V gene TRBV11-2 combines with J gene TRBJ2-7; tentative D call: TRBD2 (6 bases). CDR3 amino acids: CASSLGDWDYEQYF. CDR3 coding DNA: TGTGCCAGCAGCTTAGGGGACTGGGACTACGAGCAGTACTTC.